The T cell receptor beta chain described here comes from a study of blood T cells in healthy people across ages. Next came a second PCR, run for about 7 to 12 cycles, which used a sample-barcoded 5' primer along with a J-beta primer mix. TCRdb re-called the 5' RACE reads through MiXCR, storing one row per CDR3 protein. This table has more than 1 million distinct CDR3 sequences, more than 40% appearing once. Germline V gene data show CDR1 as MNHNS and CDR2 as SASEGT. There are 11 residues in the CDR3. Trimming took off 2 bases at V and 14 bases at J, with 11 bases between the two ends. The sequence was collected from a woman in her sixties in good health. The V call is TRBV6-1, the J call TRBJ2-3; D is unclear. Sequencing input: blood. CDR3 sequence reads: CASSENSPLYF. Written as DNA, the CDR3 is TGTGCCAGCAGTGAAAATAGCCCACTGTATTTT.